Following are 24 T cell receptor beta chains from one sample sequenced in a study of CD8 T cells in Susac syndrome. Reverse transcription used about 0.45 to 1 ug RNA and random hexamers. A single record per CDR3 protein comes from TCRdb applying MiXCR to the immunoSEQ multiplex PCR reads. The sample gives about 53,000 distinct CDR3 sequences, around 93% of which show up once; roughly 0.79% is in the top ten. The sequenced sample consisted of CD8+ T cells from PBMCs. These receptors were collected from a human donor with Susac syndrome.

In DNA form, the CDR3 reads TGCAGTGCTAACATGGAGGGAAGAACCAAAAACATTCAGTACTTC. It is translated as CSANMEGRTKNIQYF. The chain has TRBV20-1 and TRBJ2-4; TRBD2 is a possible D gene (6 bases). Germline V gives CDR1 DFQATT, CDR2 SNEGSKA (reference sequence). Trimming cost V 4 bases and J 2 bases, with 15 bases left between them. The CDR3 runs 15 residues.

The V call is TRBV5-4, the J call TRBJ1-1; no firm D call. This CDR3 contains 12 residues. Germline lookup yields CDR1 SGHNT and CDR2 YYREEE (reference sequence). The V end lost 4 bases, the J end lost 0 bases, and 4 bases lay between the germline ends. The CDR3 DNA reads TGTGCCAGCAGCCTCTTGAACACTGAAGCTTTCTTT. Its protein is CASSLLNTEAFF.

This sequence joins TRBV27 and TRBJ1-1; the match to TRBD1 covers 11 bases. This CDR3 is built from 13 residues. Looked up from germline, CDR1 is MNHEY and CDR2 is SMNVEV (reference sequence). The trim removed 3 bases at V and 11 bases at J, leaving 5 bases unmatched. The CDR3 DNA follows: TGTGCCAGCAGTTTCGGACAGGGGGCCCGGGCTTTCTTT. It specifies CASSFGQGARAFF.

CDR3 sequence: CASSFPGASGGEDTQYF. The CDR3 bases are TGTGCCAGCAGTTTCCCCGGGGCCAGCGGGGGTGAAGATACGCAGTATTTT. The chain carries TRBV28 and TRBJ2-3; 8 positions match TRBD2. The CDR3 has 17 residues. Germline V gene lookup returns CDR1 MDHEN and CDR2 SYDVKM. Trimming removed 3 bases from V and 5 bases from J; junction bases left unmatched: 13. Looking up the rest from reference TRBV28 and TRBJ2-3 gives the full variable domain: DVKVTQSSRYLVKRTGEKVFLECVQDMDHENMFWYRQDPGLGLRLIYFSYDVKMKEKGDIPEGYSVSREKKERFSLILESASTNQTSMYLCASSFPGASGGEDTQYFGPGTRLTVL.

The rearrangement uses TRBV12-3 or TRBV12-4 and TRBJ2-3; D is unclear. The CDR3 runs to 11 residues. Trimming left V 3 bases short and J 8 bases short, with 6 bases between. This chain's CDR3 is CASSFLSTQYF. CDR3 DNA: TGTGCCAGCAGTTTTCTGAGTACGCAGTATTTT.

The chain combines TRBV13 with TRBJ2-5, with TRBD1 as a possible D gene (5 bases). V lost 6 bases and J lost 3, with 11 bases in between. Per germline, CDR1 PRHDT and CDR2 FYEKMQ (reference sequence). This CDR3 has 13 amino acids. Here the CDR3 reads CASSHQGKETQYF. The DNA of the CDR3 is TGTGCCAGCAGTCATCAGGGAAAAGAGACCCAGTACTTC.

The chain is built from TRBV12-3 or TRBV12-4 and TRBJ2-1; tentatively, D is TRBD2 (5 bases). V was cut by 2 bases and J by 9 bases, with 8 bases left in between. This CDR3 is built from 12 residues. CDR3 nucleotide sequence: TGTGCCAGCAGTTTAAGAGGGCCTGAGCAGTTCTTC. Translated: CASSLRGPEQFF.

This clonotype has only one observation. The chain couples TRBV11-2 to TRBJ2-5; the match to TRBD2 covers 8 bases. The germline V gene has CDR1 SGHAT and CDR2 FQNNGV. CDR3 size: 12 residues. V shed 8 bases, J shed 7 bases, and the junction held 6 bases outside the gene matches. CDR3 residues: CASWSAGGTQYF. CDR3 DNA sequence: TGTGCCAGCTGGAGCGCGGGGGGGACCCAGTACTTC.

The chain has TRBV15 and TRBJ2-5, with 7 positions matching TRBD2. CDR1 is LNHNV and CDR2 is YYDKDF in the germline V gene (reference sequence). V was clipped by 1 base and J by 4 bases; unmatched bases: 6. This CDR3 has 15 amino acids. In DNA, the CDR3 is TGTGCCACCAGCAGAGTCGCGGGGGAGGGAGAGACCCAGTACTTC. This translates into CATSRVAGEGETQYF.

The chain carries TRBV20-1 and TRBJ1-1; D not resolved. The CDR3 is made up of 12 amino acids. From germline, CDR1 is DFQATT and CDR2 SNEGSKA (reference sequence). Trimming cost V 3 bases and J 3 bases, with 8 bases left between them. CDR3 coding DNA: TGCAGTGCTAGTGTCGGGGACACTGAAGCTTTCTTT. Protein product: CSASVGDTEAFF.

Notes on this clonotype: At one boundary the junction diverges from the germline segment, which might be a read error. Here the CDR3 reads CTSSVGANEKLFF. The DNA of the CDR3 is TGTACCAGCAGCGTCGGCGCTAATGAAAAACTGTTTTTT. The rearrangement joins TRBV9 to TRBJ1-4; D call uncertain. The germline V gene encodes CDR1 SGDLS and CDR2 YYNGEE. The CDR3 has 13 residues.

This chain uses TRBV6-5 with TRBJ2-3, with TRBD1 matching over 7 bases. Germline-derived CDR1 and CDR2 are MNHEY and SVGAGI. The CDR3 totals 14 residues. Losses at the gene ends were 5 bases for V and 5 bases for J; bases not matched to a gene: 7. In DNA form, the CDR3 reads TGTGCCAGCAGTGAGACAGGGTCCGTAGATACGCAGTATTTT. Protein sequence: CASSETGSVDTQYF.

The chain couples TRBV7-3 to TRBJ2-5; TRBD1 aligns across 9 bases. Unmatched junction bases numbered 6, after V lost 5 bases and J lost 2 bases. Germline assignment: CDR1 SGHTA and CDR2 FQGTGA. The CDR3 is 15 amino acids. CDR3 nucleotide sequence: TGTGCCAGCAGCACGACAGGGGGGACACAAGAGACCCAGTACTTC. As protein: CASSTTGGTQETQYF.

In this sample, this clonotype turned up a few times. The chain uses TRBV30 and TRBJ1-2; weak D call: TRBD1 (6 bases). Germline loops: CDR1 GTSNPN, CDR2 SVGIG (reference sequence). V was shortened by 0 bases and J by 7 bases, with 9 bases between the two germline ends. The CDR3 loop spans 12 amino acids. The CDR3: CAWSVGDTGYTF. The CDR3 DNA follows: TGTGCCTGGAGTGTAGGGGACACTGGCTACACCTTC.

The rearrangement joins TRBV5-6 to TRBJ2-3, with TRBD1 matching over 8 bases. After removal of 3 bases from V and 5 bases from J, the junction contained 11 bases not matched to a gene. This CDR3 region has 16 residues. Per germline, CDR1 SGHDT and CDR2 YYEEEE. The chain's CDR3 is CASSYWAGGVGDTQYF. The CDR3 nucleotides are TGTGCCAGCAGCTATTGGGCAGGGGGCGTCGGAGATACGCAGTATTTT.

This chain links TRBV30 with TRBJ2-1; D is unresolved. Germline V CDR1 and CDR2: GTSNPN, SVGIG (reference sequence). Trimming took 0 bases from V and 5 from J, leaving 5 bases between them. The CDR3 runs 12 residues. CDR3 coding DNA: TGTGCCTGGAGTGTCGGAGACAATGAGCAGTTCTTC. Translated: CAWSVGDNEQFF.

The V call is TRBV20-1, the J call TRBJ1-2; possible D gene TRBD1, 6 bases. This CDR3 is built from 16 residues. The V end was cut by 3 bases, the J end by 6 bases, with 23 bases between. Per the germline V gene, CDR1 is DFQATT and CDR2 is SNEGSKA (reference sequence). The CDR3 loop is CSARGAPTGKRDGYTF. CDR3 coding DNA: TGCAGTGCTAGGGGGGCACCGACTGGGAAGCGCGATGGCTACACCTTC.

The gene calls are TRBV7-3 and TRBJ2-3, with D possibly TRBD2 on 7 matching bases. In germline, CDR1 is SGHTA, CDR2 FQGTGA. There are 13 residues in the CDR3. V was cut by 5 bases and J by 5 bases, with 11 bases left in between. Here the CDR3 reads CASSRGAGDTQYF. CDR3 DNA sequence: TGTGCCAGCAGCCGGGGGGCCGGAGATACGCAGTATTTT.

J is TRBJ1-1 and V is TRBV9; unclear D gene. The CDR3 is made up of 11 amino acids. Germline lookup yields CDR1 SGDLS and CDR2 YYNGEE. Trimming stripped 7 bases from V and 3 bases from J, with 7 bases between. The CDR3 DNA reads TGTGCCAGCGCTGGGGACACTGAAGCTTTCTTT. As protein: CASAGDTEAFF.

The chain has TRBV7-7 and TRBJ2-3; 7 bases are a match to TRBD1. CDR1 is SSHAT, CDR2 FNYEAQ, per germline (reference sequence). The junction had 11 bases not matched to a gene; V was cut back by 1 base and J by 4 bases. The CDR3 has 17 amino acids. This CDR3 is CASSLEIQGRDADTQYF. CDR3 in DNA: TGTGCCAGCAGCTTAGAAATACAGGGGAGAGATGCAGATACGCAGTATTTT. The full variable domain, its missing parts supplied by reference TRBV7-7 and TRBJ2-3, is GAGVSQSPRYKVTKRGQDVTLRCDPISSHATLYWYQQALGQGPEFLTYFNYEAQPDKSGLPSDRFSAERPEGSISTLTIQRTEQRDSAMYRCASSLEIQGRDADTQYFGPGTRLTVL.

The chain uses TRBV19 and TRBJ1-5; no definite D call. This CDR3 is 14 amino acids long. Between the trimmed V and J ends, which lost 1 base and 0 bases, there was a span of 4 bases. Per germline, CDR1 LNHDA and CDR2 SQIVND (reference sequence). This CDR3 is CASSIAPSNQPQHF. In nucleotides, the CDR3 is TGTGCCAGTAGTATAGCTCCTAGCAATCAGCCCCAGCATTTT.

The V and J genes are TRBV29-1 and TRBJ2-6; D unresolved. Germline V CDR1 and CDR2: SQVTM, ANQGSEA. Trimming removed 5 bases from V and 0 bases from J, with 8 bases in between. This CDR3 is built from 14 residues. This chain's CDR3 is CSVQNYSGANVLTF. DNA of the CDR3: TGCAGCGTTCAGAATTACTCTGGGGCCAACGTCCTGACTTTC. The full variable domain, in which reference TRBV29-1 and TRBJ2-6 provide the parts outside the CDR3, is SAVISQKPSRDICQRGTSLTIQCQVDSQVTMMFWYRQQPGQSLTLIATANQGSEATYESGFVIDKFPISRPNLTFSTLTVSNMSPEDSSIYLCSVQNYSGANVLTFGAGSRLTVL.

The chain is built from TRBV9 and TRBJ2-6; maybe TRBD1 (6 bases). The ends were cut back, 4 bases at V and 2 bases at J, with 13 bases in the middle. The CDR3 consists of 16 residues. CDR1 and CDR2 from the germline V gene are SGDLS and YYNGEE. In DNA, the CDR3 is TGTGCCAGCAGCTCACCGACAGGCCCTGGGGCCAACGTCCTGACTTTC. Translated: CASSSPTGPGANVLTF. Combining the CDR3 with reference TRBV9 and TRBJ2-6 gives the whole variable domain DSGVTQTPKHLITATGQRVTLRCSPRSGDLSVYWYQQSLDQGLQFLIQYYNGEERAKGNILERFSAQQFPDLHSELNLSSLELGDSALYFCASSSPTGPGANVLTFGAGSRLTVL.

This chain joins TRBV2 and TRBJ1-1; the D gene is possibly TRBD1 (5 bases). V lost 8 bases and J lost 5, with 9 bases in between. The germline gives CDR1 SNHLY, CDR2 FYNNEI. The CDR3 covers 11 residues. The CDR3 is CASPGGTEAFF. CDR3 DNA sequence: TGTGCCAGCCCGGGGGGGACTGAAGCTTTCTTT.